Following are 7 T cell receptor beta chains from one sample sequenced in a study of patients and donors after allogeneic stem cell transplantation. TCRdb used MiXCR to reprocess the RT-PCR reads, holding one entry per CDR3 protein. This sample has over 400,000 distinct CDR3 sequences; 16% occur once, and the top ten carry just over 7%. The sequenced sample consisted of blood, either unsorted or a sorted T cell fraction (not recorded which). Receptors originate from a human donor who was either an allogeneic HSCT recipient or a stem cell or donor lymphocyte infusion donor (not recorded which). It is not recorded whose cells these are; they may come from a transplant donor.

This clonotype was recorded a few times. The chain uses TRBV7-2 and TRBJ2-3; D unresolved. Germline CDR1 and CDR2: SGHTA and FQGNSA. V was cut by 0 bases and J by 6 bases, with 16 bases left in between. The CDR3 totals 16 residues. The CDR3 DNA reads TGTGCCAGCAGCTTAGCTGCTCCCCTTCCAAGGGATACGCAGTATTTT. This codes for CASSLAAPLPRDTQYF.

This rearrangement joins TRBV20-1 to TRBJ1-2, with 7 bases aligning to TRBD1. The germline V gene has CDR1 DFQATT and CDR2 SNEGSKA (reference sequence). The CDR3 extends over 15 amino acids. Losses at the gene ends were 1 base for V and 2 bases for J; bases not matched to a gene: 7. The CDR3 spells CSARGETGWNYGYTF. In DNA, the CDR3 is TGCAGTGCTAGAGGGGAGACAGGGTGGAACTATGGCTACACCTTC.

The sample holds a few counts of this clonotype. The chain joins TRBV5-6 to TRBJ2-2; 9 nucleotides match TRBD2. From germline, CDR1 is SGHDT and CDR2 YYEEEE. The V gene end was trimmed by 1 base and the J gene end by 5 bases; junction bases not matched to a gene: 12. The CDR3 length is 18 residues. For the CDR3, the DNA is TGTGCCAGCAGCTTGATCCGTATAGCGGGAGTTGGGACCGGGGAGCTGTTTTTT. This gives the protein CASSLIRIAGVGTGELFF. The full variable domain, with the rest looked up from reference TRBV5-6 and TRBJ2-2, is DAGVTQSPTHLIKTRGQQVTLRCSPKSGHDTVSWYQQALGQGPQFIFQYYEEEERQRGNFPDRFSGHQFPNYSSELNVNALLLGDSALYLCASSLIRIAGVGTGELFFGEGSRLTVL.

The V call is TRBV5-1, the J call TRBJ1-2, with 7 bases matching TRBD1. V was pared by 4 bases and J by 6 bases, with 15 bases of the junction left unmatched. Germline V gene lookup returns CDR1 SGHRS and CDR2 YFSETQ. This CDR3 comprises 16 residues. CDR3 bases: TGCGCCAGCAGCACCCGGACAGGTGGACTTTTAGATGGCTACACCTTC. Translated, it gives CASSTRTGGLLDGYTF.

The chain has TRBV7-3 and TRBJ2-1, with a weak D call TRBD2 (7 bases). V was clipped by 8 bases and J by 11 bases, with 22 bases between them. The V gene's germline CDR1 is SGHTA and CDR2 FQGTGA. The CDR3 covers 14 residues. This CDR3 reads CASRPGGGGPKQFF. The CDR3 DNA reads TGTGCCAGCCGACCTGGGGGGGGCGGCCCTAAGCAGTTCTTC.

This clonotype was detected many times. This CDR3 is CSAPAQRGLYEQYF. The CDR3 bases are TGCAGTGCTCCCGCCCAACGGGGGCTCTACGAGCAGTACTTC. The chain links TRBV20-1 to TRBJ2-7; TRBD1 or TRBD2 may be the D gene (6 bases each). Germline lookup yields CDR1 DFQATT and CDR2 SNEGSKA (reference sequence). This CDR3 has 14 residues. Trimming shortened V by 5 bases and J by 3 bases, and 17 bases separated the two germline ends.

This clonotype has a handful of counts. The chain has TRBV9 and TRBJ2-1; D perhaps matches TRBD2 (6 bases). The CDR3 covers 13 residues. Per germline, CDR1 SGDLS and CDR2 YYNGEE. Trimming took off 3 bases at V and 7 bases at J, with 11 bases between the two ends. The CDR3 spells CASSERDLNEQFF. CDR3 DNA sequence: TGTGCCAGCAGCGAACGGGACTTGAATGAGCAGTTCTTC. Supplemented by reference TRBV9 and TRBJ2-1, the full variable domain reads DSGVTQTPKHLITATGQRVTLRCSPRSGDLSVYWYQQSLDQGLQFLIQYYNGEERAKGNILERFSAQQFPDLHSELNLSSLELGDSALYFCASSERDLNEQFFGPGTRLTVL.